This TCR beta chain was found in a study of T cell responses to AZD1222 COVID-19 vaccine (dated by TCRdb to about 2021). About the study as a whole: AZD1222 recipients with second doses at about 4 weeks or about 12 weeks were pooled, because spike-specific TCR depth and breadth did not differ between schedules. Enrollment into the trials was organized by age into subgroups of 18-55, 56-69 and 70-plus years, and those subgroups contained approximately 160, 26 and 62 TCR-sequenced participants, respectively. A total of around 240 trial participants underwent TCR sequencing, of whom roughly 210 received two doses of AZD1222 and about 25 received two doses of the MenACWY control vaccine.

This clone was recorded once. Its recognized antigen is unknown. No base quality values were provided; no much bigger clone lies one nucleotide off. The study at large found these results: After two AZD1222 doses, spike-specific TCR breadth and depth were significantly higher than at day 0 and than in MenACWY recipients. The vaccine-associated CD4 TCRs covered the entire spike protein, and the dominant responses fell in regions 160-218 and 743-854. Participants were mostly white British, with more females than males. The authors suggested clonal diversity may have been underestimated. Conclusions about previously exposed vaccinees are limited, since just 5 to 7 AZD1222 recipients were seropositive for SARS-CoV-2 at baseline. Because no day 14 peak-response samples were available, the repertoires could be characterized only after the peak T cell response. Reportedly, close to half of the unique spike-specific TCRs recognized epitopes lying outside the regions that are mutated in the B.1.351 and B.1.1.7 variants. The 56-69-year group was small, and its depth increase did not reach significance, likely because of low power.

The time point label here, explained by the study, means: baseline before first vaccination. Vaccinee samples were obtained from the UK trials COV001 and COV002, which included a single-blind randomized controlled phase 2/3 trial of AZD1222 (ChAdOx1 nCoV-19) in healthy adults. For TCRbeta chain sequencing, PBMC samples from trial participants were taken at day 0 and at day 28 after the second dose. V is clipped by 4 bases and J by 8 bases, and the sequence between their germline boundaries is 18 bases long. The CDR3 measures 15 amino acids from cysteine to phenylalanine. Left in the record is the CDR3 DNA by itself, 45 bases read in frame from the first base. The germline V gene specifies SGHTS as CDR1 and YDEGEE as CDR2. The CDR3 regions of human TCRbeta chains were analyzed by immunosequencing. The original methods were these. TCRs in the repertoires were compared against a reference library of SARS-CoV-2-specific TCRs that had been generated with the MIRA antigen-specificity platform. Breadth was defined as the fraction of unique TCRs that were SARS-CoV-2-associated. Depth was defined as the fraction of total T cells that were SARS-CoV-2-associated. Each spike-specific TCR was assigned to its reactive spike region and to a CD4 or CD8 class using the MIRA data. Log10-transformed breadth and depth values were compared by one-way ANOVA with Sidak's multiple comparisons tests. Sourced from immuneACCESS, this table was stored by TCRdb with only in-frame sequences that have V and J called. A share of the clones is absent; for the studies checked, an unresolved V gene accounts for under half, and the remainder has no known explanation. The V and J calls and clone size are taken from that table; D and trimming were inferred from the DNA. For this sample there are approximately 100,000 clones; around nine tenths appear just once. The top ten hold about 3.3% of the sample.

The input for sequencing was peripheral blood, taken on day 0 of AZD1222 vaccination. The chain joins TRBV5-8 to TRBJ1-4; the D gene assignment is ambiguous. This clonotype was sampled from an adult in good health. The CDR3 reads CASSPRGRVEEKLFF. The sequenced DNA: TGTGCCAGCAGCCCCAGAGGGAGAGTGGAAGAAAAACTGTTTTTT. With the rest looked up from the reference TRBV5-8 and TRBJ1-4 genes rather than sequenced, the full variable domain is EAGVTQSPTHLIKTRGQQATLRCSPISGHTSVYWYQQALGLGLQFLLWYDEGEERNRGNFPPRFSGRQFPNYSSELNVNALELEDSALYLCASSPRGRVEEKLFFGSGTQLSVL.